This T cell receptor beta chain originates from a study of shared clonotypes between healthy human individuals. Study-wide points: Generation of non-shared clonotypes was less probable than generation of clonotypes shared by all four donors.

The CDR3 sequence runs 11 residues, both termini included. Germline V lookup: CDR1 MDHEN, CDR2 SYDVKM. A remark on this clone: Its specificity is unknown. The limits of the CDR3 on the DNA are not certain, so only TCRdb's listed CDR3 is given. Other DNA sequences within the sample encode an identical CDR3.

Sorted-subset replicate PCR reactions were performed with about 200 ng DNA, corresponding to roughly 30,000 T cell genomes. Measured with immunoSEQ multiplex PCR; TCRdb has only the in-frame clones, and not every one. The sample lists about 960,000 clones, less than 85% occurring once. The sequencing input was memory CD4+ T cells sorted from blood. Subset: CD45RA-negative fraction. The chain links TRBV28 to TRBJ1-2. This clonotype originated in a young man in good health. The CDR3: CASSSSYGYTF.